This TCR beta chain was sequenced during a study of blood T cell repertoires in COVID-19. Turning to the study itself: Nucleic acid was either cDNA or gDNA, and it came from T cells, B-cell-depleted T cells, or PBMCs.

Trimming at V came to 5 bases and at J to 4 bases, leaving 9 bases not matched to a gene. This CDR3 spans 15 amino acids. Looked up from germline, CDR1 is SGHTA and CDR2 is FQGNSA. Assay: immunoSEQ multiplex PCR; the TCRdb copy retains only in-frame clones and omits some. The sample includes 150,000 to 200,000 clones, around 90% of them seen just once. V and J are TRBV7-2 and TRBJ2-5; 8 nucleotides align to TRBD2. The source is a human donor in a cohort sampled during active COVID-19. The source material was peripheral blood. CDR3 residues: CASSVSGGRAETQYF. CDR3 DNA: TGTGCCAGCAGCGTAAGCGGGGGTAGAGCAGAGACCCAGTACTTC.